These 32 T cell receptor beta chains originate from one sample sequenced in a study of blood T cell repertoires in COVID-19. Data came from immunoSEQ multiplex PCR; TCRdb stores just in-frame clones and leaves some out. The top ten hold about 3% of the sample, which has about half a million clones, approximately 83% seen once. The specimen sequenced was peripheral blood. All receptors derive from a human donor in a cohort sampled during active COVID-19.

This chain's CDR3 is CASSQQGAAYNEQFF. As DNA, the CDR3 is TGTGCCAGCAGCCAACAGGGGGCCGCATACAATGAGCAGTTCTTC. The rearrangement uses TRBV3-1 (or the pseudogene TRBV3-2) and TRBJ2-1, with 8 bases that match TRBD1. The CDR3 length is 15 residues. CDR1 is LGHDT and CDR2 is YNNKEL in the germline V gene (reference sequence). The J segment lost 4 bases and the V segment lost 2 bases, leaving 4 bases of the junction unmatched.

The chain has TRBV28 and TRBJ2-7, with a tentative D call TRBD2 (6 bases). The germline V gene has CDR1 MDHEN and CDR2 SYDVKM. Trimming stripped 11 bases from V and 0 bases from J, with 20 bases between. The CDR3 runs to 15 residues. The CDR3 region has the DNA TGTGCCGTCGGCGGAGGGCCAGAGAGCTCCTACGAGCAGTACTTC. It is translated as CAVGGGPESSYEQYF. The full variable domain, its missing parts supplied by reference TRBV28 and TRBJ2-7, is DVKVTQSSRYLVKRTGEKVFLECVQDMDHENMFWYRQDPGLGLRLIYFSYDVKMKEKGDIPEGYSVSREKKERFSLILESASTNQTSMYLCAVGGGPESSYEQYFGPGTRLTVT.

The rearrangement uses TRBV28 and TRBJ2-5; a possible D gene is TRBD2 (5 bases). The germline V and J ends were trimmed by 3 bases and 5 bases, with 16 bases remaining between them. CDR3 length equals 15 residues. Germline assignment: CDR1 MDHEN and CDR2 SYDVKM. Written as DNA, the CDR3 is TGTGCCAGCAGTTTGTCCCGGGGATACGGGGAGACCCAGTACTTC. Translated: CASSLSRGYGETQYF.

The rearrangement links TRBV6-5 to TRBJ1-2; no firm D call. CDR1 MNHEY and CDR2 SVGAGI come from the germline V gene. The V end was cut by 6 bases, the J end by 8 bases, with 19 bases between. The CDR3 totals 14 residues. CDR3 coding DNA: TGTGCCAGCAGAACAAACACGGCCCCGGAGGGCTACACCTTC. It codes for CASRTNTAPEGYTF.

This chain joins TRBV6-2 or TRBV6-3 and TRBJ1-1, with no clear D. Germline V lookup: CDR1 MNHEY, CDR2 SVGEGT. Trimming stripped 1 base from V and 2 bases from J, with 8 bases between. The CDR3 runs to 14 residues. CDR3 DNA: TGTGCCAGCAGTTACTTCGGACTTAACACTGAAGCTTTCTTT. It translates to CASSYFGLNTEAFF.

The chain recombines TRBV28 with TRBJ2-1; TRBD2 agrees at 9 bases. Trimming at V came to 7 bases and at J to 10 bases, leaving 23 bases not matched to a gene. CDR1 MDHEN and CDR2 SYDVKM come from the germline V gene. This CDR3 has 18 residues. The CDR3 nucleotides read TGTGCCAGCACAGTTAGGTCTTTGAGGGGGCTAGCGGGAAGGGAGCAGTTCTTC. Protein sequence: CASTVRSLRGLAGREQFF.

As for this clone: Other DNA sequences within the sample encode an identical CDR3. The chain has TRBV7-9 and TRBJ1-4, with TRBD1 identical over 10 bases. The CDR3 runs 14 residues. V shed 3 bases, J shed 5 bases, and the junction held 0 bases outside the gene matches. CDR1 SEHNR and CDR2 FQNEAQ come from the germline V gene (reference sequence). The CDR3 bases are TGTGCCAGCAGCTTGGGACAGGGGAATGAAAAACTGTTTTTT. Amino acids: CASSLGQGNEKLFF.

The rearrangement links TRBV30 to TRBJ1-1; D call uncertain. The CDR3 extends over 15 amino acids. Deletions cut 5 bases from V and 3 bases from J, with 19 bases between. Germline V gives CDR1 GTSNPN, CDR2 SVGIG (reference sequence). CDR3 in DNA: TGTGCCTGGGTCCGTTCGGCGGTGAGATACACTGAAGCTTTCTTT. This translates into CAWVRSAVRYTEAFF.

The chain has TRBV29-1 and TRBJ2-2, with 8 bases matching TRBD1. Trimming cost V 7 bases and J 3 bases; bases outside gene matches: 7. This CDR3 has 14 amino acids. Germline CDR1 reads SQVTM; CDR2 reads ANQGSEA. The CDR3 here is CSAGQGFDTGELFF. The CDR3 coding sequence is TGCAGCGCCGGACAGGGCTTTGACACCGGGGAGCTGTTTTTT.

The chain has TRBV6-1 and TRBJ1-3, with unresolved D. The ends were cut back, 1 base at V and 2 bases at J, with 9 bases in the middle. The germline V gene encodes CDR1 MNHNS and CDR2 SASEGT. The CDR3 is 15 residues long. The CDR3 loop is CASSEDAAAGNTIYF. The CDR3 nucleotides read TGTGCCAGCAGTGAAGATGCAGCGGCTGGAAACACCATATATTTT.

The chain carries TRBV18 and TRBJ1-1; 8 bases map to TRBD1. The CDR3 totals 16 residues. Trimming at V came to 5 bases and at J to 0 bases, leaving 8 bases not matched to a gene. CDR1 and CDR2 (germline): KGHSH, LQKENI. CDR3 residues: CASSSTGTGLNTEAFF. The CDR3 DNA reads TGTGCCAGCTCATCTACCGGGACAGGATTGAACACTGAAGCTTTCTTT.

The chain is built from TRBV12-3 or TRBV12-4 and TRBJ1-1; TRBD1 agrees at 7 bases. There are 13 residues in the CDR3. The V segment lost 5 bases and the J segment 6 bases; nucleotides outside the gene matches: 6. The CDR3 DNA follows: TGTGCCAGCAGTCTGACAGGGAAAGCTGAAGCTTTCTTT. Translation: CASSLTGKAEAFF.

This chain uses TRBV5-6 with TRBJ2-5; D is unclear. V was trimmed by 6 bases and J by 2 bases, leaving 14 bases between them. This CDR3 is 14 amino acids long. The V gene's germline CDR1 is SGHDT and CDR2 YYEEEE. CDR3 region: CASTPAYPQETQYF. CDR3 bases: TGTGCCAGCACCCCCGCCTACCCGCAAGAGACCCAGTACTTC.

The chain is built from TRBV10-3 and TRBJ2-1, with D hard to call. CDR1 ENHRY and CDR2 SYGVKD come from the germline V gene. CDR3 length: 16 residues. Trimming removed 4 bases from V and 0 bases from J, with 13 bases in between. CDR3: CAISVLAESSYNEQFF. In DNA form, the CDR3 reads TGTGCCATCAGTGTTCTCGCGGAAAGCTCCTACAATGAGCAGTTCTTC.

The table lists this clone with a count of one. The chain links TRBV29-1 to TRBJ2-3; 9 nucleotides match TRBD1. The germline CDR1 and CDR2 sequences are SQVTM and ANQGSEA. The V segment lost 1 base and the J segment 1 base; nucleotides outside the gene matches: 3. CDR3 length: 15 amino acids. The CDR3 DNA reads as TGCAGCGTTGAAGGAGGGGACAGGGGCACAGATACGCAGTATTTT. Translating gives CSVEGGDRGTDTQYF.

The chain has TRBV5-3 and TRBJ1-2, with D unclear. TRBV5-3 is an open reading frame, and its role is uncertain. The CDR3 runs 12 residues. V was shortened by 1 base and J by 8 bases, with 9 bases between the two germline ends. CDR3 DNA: TGTGCCAGAAGCTTGTTAGAATCCGGCTACACCTTC. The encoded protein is CARSLLESGYTF.

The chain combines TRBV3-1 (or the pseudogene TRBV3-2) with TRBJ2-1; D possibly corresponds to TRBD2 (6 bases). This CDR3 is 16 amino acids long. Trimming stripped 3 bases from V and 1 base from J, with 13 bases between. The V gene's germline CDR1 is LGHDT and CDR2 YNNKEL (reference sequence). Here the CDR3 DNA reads TGTGCCAGCAGCCAGATGGAAGCGGGTTCCTACAATGAGCAGTTCTTC. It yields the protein CASSQMEAGSYNEQFF.

DNA of the CDR3: TGTGCCAGCAGCCAAAATAGCGAGACAGGGAACTATGGCTACACCTTC. This translates into CASSQNSETGNYGYTF. This chain uses TRBV3-1 (or the pseudogene TRBV3-2) with TRBJ1-2; 7 positions match TRBD1. Germline lookup yields CDR1 LGHDT and CDR2 YNNKEL (reference sequence). This CDR3 spans 16 amino acids. J gave up 2 bases and V 2 bases, and 8 bases lay outside the gene matches.

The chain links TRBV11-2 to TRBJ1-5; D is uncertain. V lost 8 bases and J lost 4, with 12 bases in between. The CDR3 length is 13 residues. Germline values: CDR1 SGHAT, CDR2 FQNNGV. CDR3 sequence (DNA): TGTGCCAGCGGTTCTGGCAGAAATCAGCCCCAGCATTTT. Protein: CASGSGRNQPQHF.

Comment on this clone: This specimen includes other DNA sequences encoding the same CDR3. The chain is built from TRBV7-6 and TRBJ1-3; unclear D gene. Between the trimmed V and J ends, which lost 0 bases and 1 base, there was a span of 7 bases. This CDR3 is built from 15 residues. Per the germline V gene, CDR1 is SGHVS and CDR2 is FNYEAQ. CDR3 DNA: TGTGCCAGCAGCTTAGCACTAAATTCTGGAAACACCATATATTTT. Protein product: CASSLALNSGNTIYF.

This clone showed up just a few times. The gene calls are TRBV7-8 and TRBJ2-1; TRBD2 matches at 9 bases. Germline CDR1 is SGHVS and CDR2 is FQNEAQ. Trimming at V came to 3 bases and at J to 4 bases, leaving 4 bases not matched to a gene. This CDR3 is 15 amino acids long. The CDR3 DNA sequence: TGTGCCAGCAGCTTGGGGACTAGCCGGTACAATGAGCAGTTCTTC. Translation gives CASSLGTSRYNEQFF.

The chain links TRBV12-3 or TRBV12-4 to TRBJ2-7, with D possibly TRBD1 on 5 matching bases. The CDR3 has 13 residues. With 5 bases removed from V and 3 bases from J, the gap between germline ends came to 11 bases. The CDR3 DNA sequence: TGTGCCAGCAGTCACGACAGCTTCTACGAGCAGTACTTC. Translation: CASSHDSFYEQYF.

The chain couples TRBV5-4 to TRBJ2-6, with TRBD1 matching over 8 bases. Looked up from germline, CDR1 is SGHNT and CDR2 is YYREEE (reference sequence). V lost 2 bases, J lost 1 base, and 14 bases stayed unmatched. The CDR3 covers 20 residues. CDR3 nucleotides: TGTGCCAGCAGCTTCCGGACAGGGCGAGGGGAATGGTCTGGGGCCAACGTCCTGACTTTC. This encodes CASSFRTGRGEWSGANVLTF.

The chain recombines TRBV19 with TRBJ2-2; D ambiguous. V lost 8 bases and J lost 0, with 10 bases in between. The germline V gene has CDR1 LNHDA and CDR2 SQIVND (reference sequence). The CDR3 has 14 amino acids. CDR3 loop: CASQEVPNTGELFF. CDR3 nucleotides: TGTGCCAGTCAAGAGGTCCCGAACACCGGGGAGCTGTTTTTT.

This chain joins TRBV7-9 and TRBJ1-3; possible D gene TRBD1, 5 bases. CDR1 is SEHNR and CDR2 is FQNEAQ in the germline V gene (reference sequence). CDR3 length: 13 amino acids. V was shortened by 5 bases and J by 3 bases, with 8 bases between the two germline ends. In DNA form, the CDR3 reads TGTGCCAGCAGCCTCAGGGTTGGAAACACCATATATTTT. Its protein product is CASSLRVGNTIYF.

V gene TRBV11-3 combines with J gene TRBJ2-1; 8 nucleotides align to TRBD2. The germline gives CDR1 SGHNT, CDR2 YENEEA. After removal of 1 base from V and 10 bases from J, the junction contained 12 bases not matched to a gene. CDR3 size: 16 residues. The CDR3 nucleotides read TGTGCCAGCAGCTTAGGGCTGACTAAGCGGGAGTCCGAGCAGTTCTTC. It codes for CASSLGLTKRESEQFF.

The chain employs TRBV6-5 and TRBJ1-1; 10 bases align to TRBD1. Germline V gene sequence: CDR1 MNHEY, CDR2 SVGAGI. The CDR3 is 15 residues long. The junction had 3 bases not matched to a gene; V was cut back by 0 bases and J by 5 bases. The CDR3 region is CASSYSGTGVTEAFF. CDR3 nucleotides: TGTGCCAGCAGTTACTCCGGGACAGGGGTGACTGAAGCTTTCTTT.

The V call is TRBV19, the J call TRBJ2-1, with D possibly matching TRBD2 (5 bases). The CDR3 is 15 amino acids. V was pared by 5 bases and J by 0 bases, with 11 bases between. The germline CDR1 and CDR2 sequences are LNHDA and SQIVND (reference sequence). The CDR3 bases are TGTGCCAGTAGTCGGGGTCGGGGCTCCTACAATGAGCAGTTCTTC. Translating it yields CASSRGRGSYNEQFF.

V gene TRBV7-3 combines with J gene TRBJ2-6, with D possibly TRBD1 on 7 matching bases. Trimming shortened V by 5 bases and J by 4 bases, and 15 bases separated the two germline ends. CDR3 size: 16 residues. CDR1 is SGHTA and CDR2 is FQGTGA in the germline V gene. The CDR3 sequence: CASSAAGGTGANVLTF. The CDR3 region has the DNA TGTGCCAGCAGCGCAGCAGGGGGGACCGGGGCCAACGTCCTGACTTTC.

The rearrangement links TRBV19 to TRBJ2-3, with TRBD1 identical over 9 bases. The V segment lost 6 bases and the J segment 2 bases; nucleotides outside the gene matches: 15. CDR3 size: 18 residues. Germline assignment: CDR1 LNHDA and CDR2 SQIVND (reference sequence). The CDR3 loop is CASRTTGGETWSTDTQYF. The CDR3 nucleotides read TGTGCCAGTAGAACCACAGGGGGCGAAACTTGGTCCACAGATACGCAGTATTTT.

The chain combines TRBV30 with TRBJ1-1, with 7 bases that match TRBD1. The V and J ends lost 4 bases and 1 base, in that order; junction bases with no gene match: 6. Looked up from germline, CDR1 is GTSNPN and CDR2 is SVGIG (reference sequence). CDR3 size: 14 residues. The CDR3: CAWTPGTANTEAFF. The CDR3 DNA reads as TGTGCCTGGACCCCAGGGACAGCGAACACTGAAGCTTTCTTT.

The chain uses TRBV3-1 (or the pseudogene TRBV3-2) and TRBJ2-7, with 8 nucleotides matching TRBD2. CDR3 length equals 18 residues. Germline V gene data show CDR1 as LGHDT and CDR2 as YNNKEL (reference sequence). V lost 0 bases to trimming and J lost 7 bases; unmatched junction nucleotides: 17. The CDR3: CASSQDSPREAGVWEQYF. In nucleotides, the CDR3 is TGTGCCAGCAGCCAAGATTCACCTCGGGAAGCGGGAGTGTGGGAGCAGTACTTC.